This T cell receptor (beta chain) is from a study of neurological immune-mediated disorders. The overall study: Secondary progressive cases numbered 3 among the roughly 34 multiple sclerosis patients, while the other 31 were relapsing-remitting. Overall study findings and caveats: HTLV-1-associated myelopathy displayed the greatest TCR clonal expansion, and multiple sclerosis exhibited the smallest, lower than that of healthy controls. CDR3 amino acid sequences of expanded clones were not shared across subjects, a result suggesting private repertoires in all groups.

This clonotype came up many times. Its target is unknown. A single run covered 15-18 subjects with over 170 million TCR-beta sequences. Each CDR3 protein is one row after TCRdb ran MiXCR on the 5' RACE reads. The table includes about 25,000 distinct CDR3 sequences, over 3% detected once. Trimming took off 1 base at V and 2 bases at J, with 11 bases between the two ends. The germline CDR1 and CDR2 sequences are SGHRS and YFSETQ. The CDR3 has 15 amino acids. Sequencing was done on a sample of PBMCs. This clonotype was obtained from a woman in her twenties or thirties with multiple sclerosis. The chain joins TRBV5-1 to TRBJ2-3; no firm D call. The CDR3: CASSLSAENTDTQYF. The CDR3 DNA reads as TGCGCCAGCAGCTTGTCGGCGGAAAACACAGATACGCAGTATTTT. The full variable domain, rest sourced from reference TRBV5-1 and TRBJ2-3, is KAGVTQTPRYLIKTRGQQVTLSCSPISGHRSVSWYQQTPGQGLQFLFEYFSETQRNKGNFPGRFSGRQFSNSRSEMNVSTLELGDSALYLCASSLSAENTDTQYFGPGTRLTVL.